There are a few counts of the clone carrying this T cell receptor beta chain. Its matching antigen is unknown. The CDR3 has 16 residues. Trimming took 2 bases from V and 0 from J; bases not matched to a gene: 2. The germline CDR1 and CDR2 sequences are SGHDT and YYEEEE. The data were taken from a study of beta chain features in type 1 diabetes. Expressed TCRB transcripts were sequenced, since all the RNA that had been isolated was reverse transcribed. Data came from immunoSEQ multiplex PCR; TCRdb stores just in-frame clones and leaves some out. The top ten hold 2% to 3% of the sample, which has approximately 150,000 clones, just over 9% seen once. The study's findings and limits: Whether HLA type influences TCRB rearrangement remained unresolved here. There was a moderate but significant shortening of TCRB CDR3s in all four CD4+ subsets of Type 1 diabetes patients.

Each of the CD4+ naive, central memory, regulatory and stem cell-like memory populations was sorted via CD45RO/CCR7/CD25/CD127/CD95/CD27. Purity exceeding 95% was reached by all sorted populations. This chain connects TRBV5-6 to TRBJ2-1; TRBD1 matches 10 bases. This receptor was taken from a woman younger than 35 in good health. The sequenced sample consisted of central memory CD4+ T cells from blood. DNA for the CDR3: TGTGCCAGCAGCTTCTGGACAGGGGGCTCCTACAATGAGCAGTTCTTC. This gives the protein CASSFWTGGSYNEQFF.